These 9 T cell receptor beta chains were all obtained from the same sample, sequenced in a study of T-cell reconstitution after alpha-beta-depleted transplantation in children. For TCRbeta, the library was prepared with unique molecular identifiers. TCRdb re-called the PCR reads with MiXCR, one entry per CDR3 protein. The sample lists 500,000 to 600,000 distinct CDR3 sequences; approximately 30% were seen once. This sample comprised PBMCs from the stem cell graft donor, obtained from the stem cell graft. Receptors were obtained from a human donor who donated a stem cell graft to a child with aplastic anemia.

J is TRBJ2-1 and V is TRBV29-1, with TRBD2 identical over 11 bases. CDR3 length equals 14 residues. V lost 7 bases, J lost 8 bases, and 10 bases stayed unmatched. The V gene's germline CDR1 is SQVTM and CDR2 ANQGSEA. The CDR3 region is CSDFTSGSNYEQFF. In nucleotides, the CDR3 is TGCAGCGACTTCACTAGCGGGAGTAACTATGAGCAGTTCTTC.

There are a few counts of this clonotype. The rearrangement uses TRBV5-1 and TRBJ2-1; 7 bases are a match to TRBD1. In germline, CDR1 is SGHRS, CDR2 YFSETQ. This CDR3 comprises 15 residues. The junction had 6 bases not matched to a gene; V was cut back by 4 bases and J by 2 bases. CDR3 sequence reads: CASSQWTGAYNEQFF. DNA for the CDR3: TGCGCCAGCAGCCAATGGACAGGAGCCTACAATGAGCAGTTCTTC.

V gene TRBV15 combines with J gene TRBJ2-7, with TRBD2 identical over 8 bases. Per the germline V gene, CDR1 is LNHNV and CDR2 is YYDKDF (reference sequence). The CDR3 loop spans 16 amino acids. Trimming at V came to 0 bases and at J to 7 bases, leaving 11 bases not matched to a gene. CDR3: CATSRDGGRSSREQYV. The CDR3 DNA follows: TGTGCCACCAGCAGAGATGGCGGGAGGTCCAGTAGAGAGCAGTACGTC.

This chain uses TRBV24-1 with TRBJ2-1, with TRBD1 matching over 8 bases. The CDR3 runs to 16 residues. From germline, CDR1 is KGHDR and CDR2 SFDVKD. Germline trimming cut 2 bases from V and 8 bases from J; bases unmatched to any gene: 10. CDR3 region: CATSDYPGQTGDEQFF. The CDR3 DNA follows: TGTGCCACCAGTGATTATCCGGGACAGACAGGGGATGAGCAGTTCTTC.

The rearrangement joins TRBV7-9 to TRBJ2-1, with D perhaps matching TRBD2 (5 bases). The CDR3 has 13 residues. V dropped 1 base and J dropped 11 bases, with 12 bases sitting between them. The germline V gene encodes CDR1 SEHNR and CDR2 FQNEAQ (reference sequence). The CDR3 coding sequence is TGTGCCAGCAGCTTAGGCGGGCTCCAACAGCAGTTCTTC. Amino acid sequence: CASSLGGLQQQFF.

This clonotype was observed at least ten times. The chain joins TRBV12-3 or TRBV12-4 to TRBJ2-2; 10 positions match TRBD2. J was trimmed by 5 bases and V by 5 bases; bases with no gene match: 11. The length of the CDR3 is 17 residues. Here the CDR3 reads CASSNQLAGRTTGELFF. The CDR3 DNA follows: TGTGCCAGCAGTAACCAACTAGCGGGAAGGACTACCGGGGAGCTGTTTTTT.

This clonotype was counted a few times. Here the CDR3 DNA reads TGTGCCAGCAGCTTAGCTAAGTACAATGAGCAGTTCTTC. As protein: CASSLAKYNEQFF. J is TRBJ2-1 and V is TRBV7-9, with no clear D. The CDR3 has 13 amino acids. Looked up from germline, CDR1 is SEHNR and CDR2 is FQNEAQ (reference sequence). Trimming shortened V by 0 bases and J by 4 bases, and 4 bases separated the two germline ends.

CDR3 sequence: CATSDLQSGQGYNEQFF. In DNA, the CDR3 is TGTGCCACCAGTGATTTGCAGTCTGGACAGGGCTACAATGAGCAGTTCTTC. This chain uses TRBV24-1 with TRBJ2-1, with 8 bases matching TRBD1. J gave up 3 bases and V 0 bases, and 6 bases lay outside the gene matches. The CDR3 loop spans 17 amino acids. From germline, CDR1 is KGHDR and CDR2 SFDVKD.

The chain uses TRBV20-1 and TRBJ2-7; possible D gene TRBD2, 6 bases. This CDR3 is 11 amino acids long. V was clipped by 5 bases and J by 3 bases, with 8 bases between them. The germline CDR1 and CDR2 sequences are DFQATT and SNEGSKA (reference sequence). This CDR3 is CSALADYEQYV. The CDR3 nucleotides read TGCAGTGCTTTAGCGGACTACGAGCAGTACGTC.